The 10 T cell receptor beta chains in this list originate from one sample, sequenced in a study of T cell repertoires in cytomegalovirus infection. Their antigen targets remain unknown. One entry per CDR3 protein results from TCRdb running MiXCR on the reads. The repertoire holds 140,000 to 150,000 distinct CDR3 sequences, with roughly a third as singletons. The sequences come from CD8+ T cells from cultured PBMCs, collected from culture after CMV antigen stimulation. These receptors were taken from a human donor in good health (CMV status not recorded). Some clones in this sample may be carry-over from other donors' samples.

This rearrangement joins TRBV5-4 to TRBJ2-7; the match to TRBD2 covers 13 bases. CDR1 is SGHNT, CDR2 YYREEE, per germline (reference sequence). This CDR3 comprises 16 residues. The junction had 3 bases not matched to a gene; V was cut back by 3 bases and J by 0 bases. The CDR3 coding sequence is TGTGCCAGCAGCTGGGGGACTAGCGGGGCCTCCTACGAGCAGTACTTC. This gives the protein CASSWGTSGASYEQYF.

V and J are TRBV11-2 and TRBJ2-1; weak D call: TRBD1 (7 bases). CDR3 size: 15 residues. The germline V gene encodes CDR1 SGHAT and CDR2 FQNNGV. Trimming left V 4 bases short and J 4 bases short, with 14 bases between. CDR3 DNA: TGTGCCAGCAGCTCCTATGCGGGACAGTACAATGAGCAGTTCTTC. Amino acids: CASSSYAGQYNEQFF. The whole variable domain, remainder taken from reference TRBV11-2 and TRBJ2-1, is EAGVAQSPRYKIIEKRQSVAFWCNPISGHATLYWYQQILGQGPKLLIQFQNNGVVDDSQLPKDRFSAERLKGVDSTLKIQPAKLEDSAVYLCASSSYAGQYNEQFFGPGTRLTVL.

This clonotype was counted a few times. This chain links TRBV30 with TRBJ2-3, with TRBD2 identical over 7 bases. V lost 0 bases and J lost 5; bases outside the gene matches: 5. The CDR3 covers 14 residues. CDR1 is GTSNPN, CDR2 SVGIG, per germline (reference sequence). The CDR3 here is CAWSVGRGRDTQYF. DNA of the CDR3: TGTGCCTGGAGTGTGGGGCGGGGGAGAGATACGCAGTATTTT. The full variable domain, completed using reference TRBV30 and TRBJ2-3, is SQTIHQWPATLVQPVGSPLSLECTVEGTSNPNLYWYRQAAGRGLQLLFYSVGIGQISSEVPQNLSASRPQDRQFILSSKKLLLSDSGFYLCAWSVGRGRDTQYFGPGTRLTVL.

The rearrangement uses TRBV4-2 and TRBJ1-2, with unresolved D. Germline V gene sequence: CDR1 LGHNA, CDR2 YNFKEQ. CDR3 length: 17 amino acids. Trimming stripped 2 bases from V and 3 bases from J, with 19 bases between. CDR3 in DNA: TGTGCCAGCAGCCAATTAGGAAGGAGAGAAGAGGACTATGGCTACACCTTC. It yields the protein CASSQLGRREEDYGYTF.

J is TRBJ2-7 and V is TRBV20-1, with a weak D call TRBD1 (6 bases). Germline V gives CDR1 DFQATT, CDR2 SNEGSKA (reference sequence). Between the trimmed V and J ends, which lost 8 bases and 2 bases, there was a span of 19 bases. The CDR3 runs 14 residues. CDR3 sequence reads: CSQTGTLGPYEQYF. For the CDR3, the DNA is TGCAGTCAAACCGGGACATTAGGCCCCTACGAGCAGTACTTC.

V usage is TRBV29-1 and J usage is TRBJ1-4; 8 bases map to TRBD1. V trimming: 6 bases; J trimming: 8 bases; junction bases outside the gene matches: 8. The germline V gene encodes CDR1 SQVTM and CDR2 ANQGSEA. The CDR3 runs to 13 residues. Written as DNA, the CDR3 is TGCAGCGTCCGGACAGGGCTAGGGGAAAAACTGTTTTTT. Its translation is CSVRTGLGEKLFF.

This clonotype appeared many times. CDR3 protein: CASSFAGETEAFF. The DNA for the CDR3 is TGTGCCAGCAGCTTCGCAGGGGAGACTGAAGCTTTCTTT. The chain uses TRBV7-9 and TRBJ1-1, with D possibly being TRBD1 (6 bases). Looked up from germline, CDR1 is SEHNR and CDR2 is FQNEAQ (reference sequence). This CDR3 comprises 13 residues. V was shortened by 3 bases and J by 5 bases, with 10 bases between the two germline ends. Using reference TRBV7-9 and TRBJ1-1 for the parts outside the CDR3, the full variable domain is DTGVSQNPRHKITKRGQNVTFRCDPISEHNRLYWYRQTLGQGPEFLTYFQNEAQLEKSRLLSDRFSAERPKGSFSTLEIQRTEQGDSAMYLCASSFAGETEAFFGQGTRLTVV.

This clonotype was detected ten times or more. The chain carries TRBV20-1 and TRBJ2-7; 10 bases are a match to TRBD2. Germline V gene sequence: CDR1 DFQATT, CDR2 SNEGSKA (reference sequence). The V and J ends lost 6 bases and 5 bases, in that order; junction bases with no gene match: 7. This CDR3 is 13 amino acids long. CDR3 DNA: TGCAGTGCGATACTAGCGGGGTTCGACGAGCAGTACTTC. Its protein is CSAILAGFDEQYF.

This clonotype was picked up a small number of times. The chain couples TRBV7-9 to TRBJ2-3; no firm D call. The CDR3 loop spans 15 amino acids. In germline, CDR1 is SEHNR, CDR2 FQNEAQ (reference sequence). The V end lost 4 bases, the J end lost 4 bases, and 15 bases lay between the germline ends. This CDR3 is CASSSPLWAADTQYF. The CDR3 DNA follows: TGTGCCAGCAGCTCACCGCTCTGGGCCGCAGATACGCAGTATTTT. Full variable domain (remainder filled in from reference TRBV7-9 and TRBJ2-3): DTGVSQNPRHKITKRGQNVTFRCDPISEHNRLYWYRQTLGQGPEFLTYFQNEAQLEKSRLLSDRFSAERPKGSFSTLEIQRTEQGDSAMYLCASSSPLWAADTQYFGPGTRLTVL.

This clonotype was recorded at least ten times. The rearrangement joins TRBV4-1 to TRBJ1-2; possible D gene TRBD1, 5 bases. The CDR3 is 14 residues long. In germline, CDR1 is MGHRA, CDR2 YSYEKL. Trimming removed 1 base from V and 2 bases from J, with 8 bases in between. The CDR3 nucleotides read TGCGCCAGCAGCCAAGCGGCAGGGAACTATGGCTACACCTTC. It codes for CASSQAAGNYGYTF.